The 28 T cell receptor beta chains given below trace back to one sample, sequenced in a study of control samples from healthy donors and cancer patients (dated by TCRdb to about 2020). The library was produced with the immunoSEQ multiplex PCR assay. TCRdb obtained this table from immuneACCESS and retained in-frame rearrangements with V and J assigned. These tables miss some clones; where compared with another copy, unresolved V genes account for less than half of the shortfall, and the remainder is unexplained. The sample contains around 97,000 clones, around 88% of them found a single time. The ten largest clones capture approximately 19% of the sample. The sequenced material came from PBMCs. The source of these receptors is a man between 60 and 70 years old with lung cancer.

This chain connects TRBV4-2 to TRBJ1-3; no definite D call. CDR1 is LGHNA, CDR2 YNFKEQ, per germline. V lost 0 bases and J 2 bases, leaving 8 bases between the germline ends. This CDR3 contains 15 residues. Here the CDR3 reads CASSQDFQAGNTIYF. The CDR3 coding sequence is TGTGCCAGCAGCCAAGATTTCCAGGCTGGAAACACCATATATTTT.

This chain joins TRBV5-8 and TRBJ1-5; tentative D call: TRBD1 (5 bases). The V gene's germline CDR1 is SGHTS and CDR2 YDEGEE. V lost 0 bases and J lost 1, with 8 bases in between. This CDR3 spans 15 amino acids. The CDR3 DNA follows: TGTGCCAGCAGCTTGGAGGGGTACAGCAATCAGCCCCAGCATTTT. It specifies CASSLEGYSNQPQHF.

The chain joins TRBV6-2 or TRBV6-3 to TRBJ1-5; D is undetermined. The CDR3 is made up of 14 amino acids. With 6 bases removed from V and 3 bases from J, the gap between germline ends came to 12 bases. Germline V CDR1 and CDR2: MNHEY, SVGEGT. For the CDR3, the DNA is TGTGCCAGCAGCCTACTGGGTAACAATCAGCCCCAGCATTTT. This encodes CASSLLGNNQPQHF.

This clone was observed a single time. Here the CDR3 reads CASSLASGWTEAFF. The CDR3 nucleotides read TGTGCCAGCAGCTTAGCGTCAGGGTGGACTGAAGCTTTCTTT. V and J are TRBV7-2 and TRBJ1-1; the D gene is possibly TRBD1 (5 bases). This CDR3 contains 14 residues. V shed 0 bases and J shed 5 bases, with 10 bases lying between them. In germline, CDR1 is SGHTA, CDR2 FQGNSA.

The chain has TRBV28 and TRBJ2-7, with a tentative D call TRBD1 (7 bases). Trimming stripped 2 bases from V and 2 bases from J, with 13 bases between. Germline V gene lookup returns CDR1 MDHEN and CDR2 SYDVKM. The CDR3 extends over 15 amino acids. The CDR3: CASSLMRDSPYEQYF. CDR3 nucleotide sequence: TGTGCCAGCAGTTTAATGCGGGACAGCCCCTACGAGCAGTACTTC.

The chain recombines TRBV6-1 with TRBJ1-2; D might be TRBD1 (5 bases). Germline CDR1 MNHNS, CDR2 SASEGT. V was trimmed by 2 bases and J by 4 bases, leaving 17 bases between them. The CDR3 totals 16 residues. CDR3: CASSEKIMGPSYGYTF. For the CDR3, the DNA is TGTGCCAGCAGTGAAAAAATTATGGGGCCTTCCTATGGCTACACCTTC.

The rearrangement joins TRBV9 to TRBJ2-3; D call uncertain. CDR3 length equals 14 residues. Trimming pared 4 bases from V and 1 base from J, leaving 10 bases between. Germline V gene sequence: CDR1 SGDLS, CDR2 YYNGEE. Here the CDR3 DNA reads TGTGCCAGCAGCTTGGGGTCCCGCACAGATACGCAGTATTTT. This codes for CASSLGSRTDTQYF.

V gene TRBV9 combines with J gene TRBJ2-7, with 8 bases that match TRBD1. This CDR3 has 15 residues. Germline V gives CDR1 SGDLS, CDR2 YYNGEE. Trimming at V came to 0 bases and at J to 2 bases, leaving 4 bases not matched to a gene. The DNA for the CDR3 is TGTGCCAGCAGCGTAGAACCGACAGGGGCCTACGAGCAGTACTTC. Protein product: CASSVEPTGAYEQYF.

This clone occurred a few times. J is TRBJ1-2 and V is TRBV10-2; D not resolved. The CDR3 is made up of 14 amino acids. V lost 2 bases and J 5 bases, leaving 12 bases between the germline ends. The germline V gene encodes CDR1 WSHSY and CDR2 SAAADI. Written as DNA, the CDR3 is TGCGCCAGCAGTGAGGTTGGGTTCGGTTATGGCTACACCTTC. It codes for CASSEVGFGYGYTF.

This clone was recorded once. This chain connects TRBV6-1 to TRBJ2-1, with 9 positions matching TRBD2. Germline CDR1 reads MNHNS; CDR2 reads SASEGT. The length of the CDR3 is 16 residues. Trimming cost V 4 bases and J 4 bases; bases outside gene matches: 8. This CDR3 reads CASSALAGARYNEQFF. CDR3 nucleotide sequence: TGTGCCAGCAGTGCCTTAGCGGGGGCCAGATACAATGAGCAGTTCTTC.

The genes are TRBV28 and TRBJ2-1; possible D gene TRBD2, 5 bases. The germline V and J ends were trimmed by 7 bases and 0 bases, with 10 bases remaining between them. The CDR3 has 14 residues. Germline V gene lookup returns CDR1 MDHEN and CDR2 SYDVKM. This chain's CDR3 is CASTLGSSYNEQFF. CDR3 in DNA: TGTGCCAGCACCCTAGGGAGCTCCTACAATGAGCAGTTCTTC. The full variable domain, with the rest looked up from reference TRBV28 and TRBJ2-1, is DVKVTQSSRYLVKRTGEKVFLECVQDMDHENMFWYRQDPGLGLRLIYFSYDVKMKEKGDIPEGYSVSREKKERFSLILESASTNQTSMYLCASTLGSSYNEQFFGPGTRLTVL.

The chain links TRBV4-1 to TRBJ2-7, with D tentatively TRBD2 (7 bases). The CDR3 contains 14 residues. Trimming took off 4 bases at V and 9 bases at J, with 19 bases between the two ends. Germline V gene lookup returns CDR1 MGHRA and CDR2 YSYEKL. The CDR3 loop is CASSPLGGAGLQYV. The DNA for the CDR3 is TGCGCCAGCAGCCCCTTAGGGGGGGCAGGGCTGCAGTACGTC.

The chain couples TRBV9 to TRBJ2-5, with 7 bases that match TRBD1. The CDR3 has 16 residues. In germline, CDR1 is SGDLS, CDR2 YYNGEE. Losses at the gene ends were 0 bases for V and 1 base for J; bases not matched to a gene: 6. The CDR3 DNA follows: TGTGCCAGCAGCGTAGGTCCAGGGGGTCTCCAAGAGACCCAGTACTTC. Protein product: CASSVGPGGLQETQYF.

This chain connects TRBV29-1 to TRBJ2-5; D not certain. The V gene lost 2 bases and the J gene lost 6 bases, with 13 bases spanning the gap. The germline CDR1 and CDR2 sequences are SQVTM and ANQGSEA. The CDR3 contains 13 residues. The CDR3 sequence: CSVEKDPRQTQYF. The CDR3 nucleotides are TGCAGCGTTGAAAAGGACCCGCGCCAGACCCAGTACTTC.

This chain connects TRBV3-1 (or the pseudogene TRBV3-2) to TRBJ2-7; tentatively, D is TRBD2 (5 bases). Looked up from germline, CDR1 is LGHDT and CDR2 is YNNKEL (reference sequence). Between the trimmed V and J ends, which lost 4 bases and 3 bases, there was a span of 19 bases. The CDR3 is 16 amino acids. The chain's CDR3 is CASSRTKTGSLYEQYF. CDR3 coding DNA: TGTGCCAGCAGCCGTACGAAGACGGGGAGCCTCTACGAGCAGTACTTC.

This chain connects TRBV6-5 to TRBJ1-2; no reliable D call. Trimming shortened V by 7 bases and J by 1 base, and 7 bases separated the two germline ends. Looked up from germline, CDR1 is MNHEY and CDR2 is SVGAGI. This CDR3 contains 12 residues. CDR3 sequence: CASKGDNYGYTF. The CDR3 nucleotides are TGTGCCAGCAAGGGAGATAACTATGGCTACACCTTC.

The chain joins TRBV11-3 to TRBJ2-5; no firm D call. The CDR3 is 15 amino acids. The V gene's germline CDR1 is SGHNT and CDR2 YENEEA. Deletions cut 1 base from V and 2 bases from J, with 11 bases between. Written as DNA, the CDR3 is TGTGCCAGCAGCTTAGGCGCAGACCAACAAGAGACCCAGTACTTC. Protein sequence: CASSLGADQQETQYF.

The CDR3 DNA sequence: TGTGCCAGCTTTGGGTTCGGACAGGGTGATCGGTCACCCCTCCACTTT. Translation gives CASFGFGQGDRSPLHF. The V call is TRBV2, the J call TRBJ1-6; TRBD1 aligns across 8 bases. This CDR3 contains 16 residues. Germline CDR1 SNHLY, CDR2 FYNNEI. V lost 8 bases, J lost 10 bases, and 16 bases stayed unmatched.

The rearrangement links TRBV29-1 to TRBJ1-4, with D hard to call. The CDR3 consists of 13 residues. Germline lookup yields CDR1 SQVTM and CDR2 ANQGSEA. V shed 4 bases and J shed 0 bases, with 6 bases lying between them. This CDR3 reads CSVVWATNEKLFF. For the CDR3, the DNA is TGCAGCGTTGTGTGGGCAACTAATGAAAAACTGTTTTTT. The full variable domain, its missing parts supplied by reference TRBV29-1 and TRBJ1-4, is SAVISQKPSRDICQRGTSLTIQCQVDSQVTMMFWYRQQPGQSLTLIATANQGSEATYESGFVIDKFPISRPNLTFSTLTVSNMSPEDSSIYLCSVVWATNEKLFFGSGTQLSVL.

This chain uses TRBV2 with TRBJ1-2, with 8 bases identical to TRBD1. CDR1 is SNHLY, CDR2 FYNNEI, per germline. After removal of 4 bases from V and 2 bases from J, the junction contained 0 bases not matched to a gene. The CDR3 has 13 residues. In nucleotides, the CDR3 is TGTGCCAGCAGTGGACAGGGGAACTATGGCTACACCTTC. It is translated as CASSGQGNYGYTF. Filled out from reference TRBV2 and TRBJ1-2, the complete variable domain reads EPEVTQTPSHQVTQMGQEVILRCVPISNHLYFYWYRQILGQKVEFLVSFYNNEISEKSEIFDDQFSVERPDGSNFTLKIRSTKLEDSAMYFCASSGQGNYGYTFGSGTRLTVV.

The chain has TRBV18 and TRBJ1-1; no clear D. Between the trimmed V and J ends, which lost 6 bases and 3 bases, there was a span of 14 bases. This CDR3 contains 14 residues. Germline V gives CDR1 KGHSH, CDR2 LQKENI. CDR3 nucleotides: TGTGCCAGCTCTAAGAGCCGGGGTGACACTGAAGCTTTCTTT. Protein product: CASSKSRGDTEAFF.

The rearrangement uses TRBV2 and TRBJ2-2; weak D call: TRBD1 (6 bases). Trimming removed 5 bases from V and 4 bases from J, with 8 bases in between. The length of the CDR3 is 13 residues. The V gene's germline CDR1 is SNHLY and CDR2 FYNNEI. CDR3 nucleotide sequence: TGTGCCAGCAGTTTACAGGGCACCGGGGAGCTGTTTTTT. Amino acid sequence: CASSLQGTGELFF. The full variable domain, completed using reference TRBV2 and TRBJ2-2, is EPEVTQTPSHQVTQMGQEVILRCVPISNHLYFYWYRQILGQKVEFLVSFYNNEISEKSEIFDDQFSVERPDGSNFTLKIRSTKLEDSAMYFCASSLQGTGELFFGEGSRLTVL.

The V gene is TRBV3-1 (or the pseudogene TRBV3-2), the J gene TRBJ2-5, with TRBD2 as a possible D gene (6 bases). Per the germline V gene, CDR1 is LGHDT and CDR2 is YNNKEL (reference sequence). CDR3 size: 12 residues. The V gene lost 4 bases and the J gene lost 9 bases, with 12 bases spanning the gap. The CDR3 DNA reads TGTGCCAGCAGCCGGGAAGGCGGGGCCCAGTACTTC. This translates into CASSREGGAQYF.

This chain links TRBV6-1 with TRBJ2-7; D is possibly TRBD2 (5 bases). The CDR3 totals 15 residues. Germline V gives CDR1 MNHNS, CDR2 SASEGT. Trimming removed 3 bases at V and 4 bases at J, with 16 bases between. The CDR3 DNA follows: TGTGCCAGCAGTGAGCGGGTAGTGGGTCCTTACGAGCAGTACTTC. Protein: CASSERVVGPYEQYF.

V is TRBV12-3 or TRBV12-4 and J is TRBJ1-1; D is uncertain. The V gene lost 4 bases and the J gene lost 2 bases, with 5 bases spanning the gap. The CDR3 is 12 amino acids. The CDR3 coding sequence is TGTGCCAGCAGTTACAGTAACACTGAAGCTTTCTTT. This encodes CASSYSNTEAFF.

The chain joins TRBV5-1 to TRBJ2-2; no firm D call. CDR1 and CDR2 (germline): SGHRS, YFSETQ. The CDR3 is made up of 13 amino acids. Trimming removed 0 bases at V and 7 bases at J, with 7 bases between. The CDR3 is CASSLVGVGELFF. In nucleotides, the CDR3 is TGCGCCAGCAGCTTGGTTGGCGTCGGGGAGCTGTTTTTT.

This rearrangement joins TRBV7-8 to TRBJ2-3; D is uncertain. Trimming took 5 bases from V and 5 from J, leaving 14 bases between them. Germline CDR1 is SGHVS and CDR2 is FQNEAQ. This CDR3 is built from 14 residues. The CDR3 loop is CASSIRRRVDTQYF. DNA for the CDR3: TGTGCCAGCAGCATACGACGGCGCGTAGATACGCAGTATTTT.

V is TRBV24-1 and J is TRBJ2-2; D is tentatively TRBD1 or TRBD2 (5 bases each). CDR3 length: 15 residues. Trimming left V 5 bases short and J 1 base short, with 10 bases between. Germline lookup yields CDR1 KGHDR and CDR2 SFDVKD. The CDR3 loop reads CATSVRGLNTGELFF. The CDR3 DNA follows: TGTGCCACCAGTGTGAGGGGATTGAACACCGGGGAGCTGTTTTTT.